These 3 T cell receptor beta chains were sequenced from one sample in a study of control samples from healthy donors and cancer patients. Sequenced by immunoSEQ multiplex PCR; TCRdb stores in-frame clones only, minus some. This sample has around 90,000 clones, with about nine tenths found just once. The sequenced material came from blood. The receptors originated from a man between 25 and 39 years old in good health.

The chain recombines TRBV7-9 with TRBJ2-5; a possible D gene is TRBD1 (5 bases). Germline V CDR1 and CDR2: SEHNR, FQNEAQ (reference sequence). CDR3 length: 15 amino acids. Trimming shortened V by 1 base and J by 2 bases, and 11 bases separated the two germline ends. The CDR3 sequence is CASSLVETAQETQYF. CDR3 coding DNA: TGTGCCAGCAGCTTAGTTGAGACAGCACAAGAGACCCAGTACTTC.

The V and J genes are TRBV6-1 and TRBJ2-4; D tentatively fits TRBD1 or TRBD2 (6 bases each). Germline CDR1 is MNHNS and CDR2 is SASEGT. The CDR3 totals 17 residues. The V gene lost 4 bases and the J gene lost 5 bases, with 21 bases spanning the gap. Here the CDR3 DNA reads TGTGCCAGCAGTGCCCCAAGGGGGGCGACTAGTCAAAACATTCAGTACTTC. It encodes CASSAPRGATSQNIQYF.

The rearrangement links TRBV11-2 to TRBJ2-1, with 8 bases identical to TRBD1. The V gene end was trimmed by 5 bases and the J gene end by 8 bases; junction bases not matched to a gene: 11. The CDR3 sequence is 15 residues long. Germline CDR1 SGHAT, CDR2 FQNNGV. CDR3: CASSTPGQVGDEQFF. The CDR3 coding sequence is TGTGCCAGCAGCACCCCGGGACAGGTTGGGGATGAGCAGTTCTTC.